This T cell receptor (beta chain) was identified in a study of tumor-infiltrating lymphocytes in primary liver carcinoma (dated by TCRdb to the late 2010s). For context, the study as a whole: Four to six patients with histopathologically diagnosed primary liver carcinoma underwent surgical resection in China between late 2015 and March 2016. Reproducibility between technical replicate repertoires was high, with correlation coefficients above 0.98 and mean shared-clone rates near 0.89. Tumors of the five patients were stage T1-T3 N0M0 with maximum diameters of roughly 4.2 to 11 cm. For each liver tumor, the study sampled five regions along with adjacent normal tissue and blood, and applied TCRbeta repertoire sequencing, expression microarrays and whole-exome sequencing. Hepatocellular carcinoma (four) or combined HCC and intrahepatic cholangiocarcinoma (one) was present in the five patients, who were three men and two women aged 30 to 69 years. A total of roughly 35 specimens from 5 patients underwent TCRbeta repertoire sequencing, comprising around 25 tumor regions, 5 adjacent noncancerous liver tissues and 5 peripheral blood samples. Samples yielded roughly 3.5 to 7.13 million productive TCRbeta reads; read depth did not differ significantly between tissue types.

Using a constant-region primer and ProtoScript II reverse transcriptase, TCRbeta-specific cDNA was reverse-transcribed from roughly 500 ng total RNA. Construction of the TCRbeta libraries relied on three nested rounds of multiplex PCR, following a slightly modified ARM-PCR procedure. Multiplex TRBV1-TRBV30 forward primers and a Cbeta reverse primer were used in the first two PCR rounds, each of which was run for approximately 11 cycles. Sample barcodes and Illumina adapters were attached in a final 25-cycle PCR using Deep VentR polymerase. Before sequencing, amplicons of 200-500 bp were gel-purified using a QIAquick gel extraction kit. An Illumina HiSeq 2500 was used to sequence the TCRbeta amplicons, generating 250-bp paired-end reads. The paper's processing steps were these. Quality trimming of reads was performed with Trimmomatic v0.33, and paired reads were merged with FLASH v1.2.11 so that full CDR3 sequences could be recovered. MiGEC v1.2.1b assigned V, D and J germline segments to the rearranged TCRbeta sequences. VDJtools v1.0.0 computed clonotype statistics and Shannon-Wiener diversity indices. To cut down on sampling bias, every analysis after diversity analysis relied on just the 250 most abundant clonotypes from each sample. The public reads were reprocessed in TCRdb via fastp at Q25 and MiXCR, keeping in-frame beta chains. Rows are unified per CDR3 protein, each entry keeping the most common DNA and genes. It is TCRdb's table, rather than the study itself, that gives the V and J calls and clone size. The sample includes 300,000 to 400,000 distinct CDR3 sequences, with approximately 65% observed a single time. Of the sample, 5.5% to 7% falls within the top ten clones.

Blood RNA was extracted from unsorted whole blood with TRIzol reagent; germline DNA came from the DNeasy Blood & Tissue kit. Chronic HBV infection was present in the patients, and the patients were treatment-naive at sampling. Before surgery, about 4 milliliters of peripheral blood were collected into K2EDTA tubes. This clonotype turned up a few times. The antigen this receptor binds is unknown. Base qualities are not recorded, but no much larger clone differs from it by a single base. Paper-wide results and their limitations: Comparison of CD4+ and CD8+ T cell repertoires was precluded by the use of bulk unsorted samples. Pairs of tumor regions showed greater repertoire overlap (mean around 36%) than tumor-adjacent pairs (about 17%) or tumor-blood pairs (approximately 15%), which is consistent with antigen-driven expansion. The study included only four to six patients, and the authors note findings should be validated in a larger study. The top 250 clones made up a significantly larger repertoire fraction in tumors than in blood (p = 0.039). Because sequencing covered only the TCR beta chain and unpaired alpha chains were not captured, true repertoire diversity is likely underestimated.

The CDR3 numbers 12 residues from cysteine through phenylalanine. CDR3 DNA is the only sequence kept; it has 36 bases, read in frame from the first base. V and J are truncated by 5 bases and 9 bases respectively, leaving an intervening sequence of 13 bases. Per the germline V gene (reference sequence), SEHNR is the CDR1 and FQNEAQ is the CDR2. Input material: peripheral blood. The chain links TRBV7-9 with TRBJ1-1; the D gene identity is not certain. The receptor was derived from a man aged 40-50 years with primary liver carcinoma and hepatitis B virus infection. The DNA sequence follows: TGTGCCAGCAGCGCCGACCGCTCTCAAGCTTTCTTT. This codes for CASSADRSQAFF.